The clone carrying this T cell receptor (beta chain) was detected a few times. The source of the sample is a study of T cell repertoires in cytomegalovirus infection. The germline V gene has CDR1 SGHVS and CDR2 FQNEAQ. With 0 bases removed from V and 4 bases from J, the gap between germline ends came to 4 bases. The CDR3 runs 13 residues. TCRdb analysed the reads with MiXCR anew, one entry per CDR3 protein. The repertoire holds roughly 630,000 distinct CDR3 sequences, with 20% to 25% as singletons. The V gene is TRBV7-8, the J gene TRBJ1-5; D is unclear. Input material: CD8+ T cells from PBMCs. The TCR was taken from a human donor in good health (CMV status not recorded). Some clones in this sample may be carry-over from other donors' samples. CDR3 DNA: TGTGCCAGCAGCTTAGCGAAGAATCAGCCCCAGCATTTT. This translates into CASSLAKNQPQHF.